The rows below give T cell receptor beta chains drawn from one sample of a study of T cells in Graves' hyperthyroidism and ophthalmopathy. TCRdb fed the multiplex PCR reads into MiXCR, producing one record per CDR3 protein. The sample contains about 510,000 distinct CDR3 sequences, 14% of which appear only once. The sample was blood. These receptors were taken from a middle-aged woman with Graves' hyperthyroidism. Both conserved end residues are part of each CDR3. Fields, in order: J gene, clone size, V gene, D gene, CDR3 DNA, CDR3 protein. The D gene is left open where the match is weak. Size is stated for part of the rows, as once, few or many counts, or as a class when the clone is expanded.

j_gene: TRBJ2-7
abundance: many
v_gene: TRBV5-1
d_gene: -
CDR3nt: TGCGCCAGCAGTACCGGGACGGCGAGCTCCTACGAGCAGTACTTC
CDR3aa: CASSTGTASSYEQYF

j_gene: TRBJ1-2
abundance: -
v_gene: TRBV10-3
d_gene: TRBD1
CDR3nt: TGTGCCATCAGACAGGGGGCCGACTATGGCTACACCTTC
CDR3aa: CAIRQGADYGYTF

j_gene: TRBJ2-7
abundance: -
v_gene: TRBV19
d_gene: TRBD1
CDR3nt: TGTGCCAGTAGTATAGGGGGGACAGTCTACGAGCAGTACTTC
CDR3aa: CASSIGGTVYEQYF

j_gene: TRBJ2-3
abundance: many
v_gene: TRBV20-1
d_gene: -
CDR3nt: TGCAGTGCTAGAGATCAGGGAGGCGGTACGCAGTATTTT
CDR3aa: CSARDQGGGTQYF

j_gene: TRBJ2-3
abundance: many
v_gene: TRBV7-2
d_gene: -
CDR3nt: TGTGCCAGCAGCTTAAAGGGCGGGACTGGCACAGATACGCAGTATTTT
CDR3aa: CASSLKGGTGTDTQYF

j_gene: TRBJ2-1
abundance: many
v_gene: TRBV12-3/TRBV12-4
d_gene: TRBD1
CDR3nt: TGTGCCAGCAGTTTTCCCACGGGACAGGGTCTCGGTGAGCAGTTCTTC
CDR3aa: CASSFPTGQGLGEQFF

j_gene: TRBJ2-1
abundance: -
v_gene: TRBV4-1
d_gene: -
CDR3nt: TGCGCCAGCAGCCAACCGGGCGCAACAGCCGGTGAGCAGTTCTTC
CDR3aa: CASSQPGATAGEQFF

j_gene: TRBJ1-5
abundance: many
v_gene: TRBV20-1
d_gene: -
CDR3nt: TGCAGTGCTAGAGATCGTAAAATCGGGACCTCGAGGCAGCCCCAGCATTTT
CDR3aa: CSARDRKIGTSRQPQHF

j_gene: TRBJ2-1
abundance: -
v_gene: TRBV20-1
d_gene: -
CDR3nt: TGCAGTGCTAGAGACGCTCGTGGGAGCTCCTACAATGAGCAGTTCTTC
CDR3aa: CSARDARGSSYNEQFF

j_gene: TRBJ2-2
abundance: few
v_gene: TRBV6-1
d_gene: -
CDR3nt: TGTGCCAGCTTATATGGGCTGAACACCGGGGAGCTGTTTTTT
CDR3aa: CASLYGLNTGELFF

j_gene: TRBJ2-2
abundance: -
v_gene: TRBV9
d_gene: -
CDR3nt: TGTGCCAGCAGCGTCCTACAGGGGACTGGGGAGCTGTTTTTT
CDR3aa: CASSVLQGTGELFF

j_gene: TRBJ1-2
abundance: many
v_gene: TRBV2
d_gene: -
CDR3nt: TGTGCCAGCTCGTCGGGACGGTATGGCTACACCTTC
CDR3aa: CASSSGRYGYTF

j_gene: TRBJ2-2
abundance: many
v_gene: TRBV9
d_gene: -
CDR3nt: TGTGCCAGCAGCCCCCGTTGGGCCGTGAACACCGGGGAGCTGTTTTTT
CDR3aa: CASSPRWAVNTGELFF

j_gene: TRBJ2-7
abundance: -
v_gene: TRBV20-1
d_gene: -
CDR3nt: TGCAGTGCTAGGGTGTACGAGCAGTACTTC
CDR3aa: CSARVYEQYF

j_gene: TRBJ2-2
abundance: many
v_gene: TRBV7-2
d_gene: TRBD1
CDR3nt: TGTGCCAGCAGCCGGGGACAGGGTCTTCAGAACACCGGGGAGCTGTTTTTT
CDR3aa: CASSRGQGLQNTGELFF

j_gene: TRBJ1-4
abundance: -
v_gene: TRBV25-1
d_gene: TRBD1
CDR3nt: TGTGCCAGCAGTGAGACAGGGGGACCTAATGAAAAACTGTTTTTT
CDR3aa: CASSETGGPNEKLFF

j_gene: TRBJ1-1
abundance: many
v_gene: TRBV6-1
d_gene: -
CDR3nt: TGTGCCAGCAGTGAAGCCTCGGACAGATACACTGAAGCTTTCTTT
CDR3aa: CASSEASDRYTEAFF

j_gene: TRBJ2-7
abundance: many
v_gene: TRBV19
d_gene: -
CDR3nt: TGTGCCAGTAGTATGGGGCTAGCCGCCTACGAGCAGTACTTC
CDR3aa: CASSMGLAAYEQYF

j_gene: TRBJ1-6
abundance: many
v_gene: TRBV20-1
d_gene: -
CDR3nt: TGCAGTGCTCCCCACAGCTCCTATAATTCACCCCTCCACTTT
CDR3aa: CSAPHSSYNSPLHF

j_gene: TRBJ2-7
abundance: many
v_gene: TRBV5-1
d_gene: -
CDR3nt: TGCGCCAGCAGCTTGGGTGGCAGTTCAACCTACGAGCAGTACTTC
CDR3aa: CASSLGGSSTYEQYF

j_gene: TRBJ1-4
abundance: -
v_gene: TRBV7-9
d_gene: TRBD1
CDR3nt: TGTGCCAGCAGCGACAGGGGAACTAATGAAAAACTGTTTTTT
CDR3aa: CASSDRGTNEKLFF

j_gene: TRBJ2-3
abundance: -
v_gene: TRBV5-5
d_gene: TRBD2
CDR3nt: TGTGCCAGCAGCCGAGGTGTAGCGGGAGGGCTTTCAGATACGCAGTATTTT
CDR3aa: CASSRGVAGGLSDTQYF

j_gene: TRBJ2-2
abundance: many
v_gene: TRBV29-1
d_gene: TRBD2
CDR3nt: TGCAGCGTTGAGTCAGCGGGAGGAACCGGGGAGCTGTTTTTT
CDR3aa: CSVESAGGTGELFF

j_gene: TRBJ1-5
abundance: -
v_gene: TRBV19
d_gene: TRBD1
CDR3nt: TGTGCCAGTAGTAAGGGGGGGACAGGGGTGGGCAATCAGCCCCAGCATTTT
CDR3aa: CASSKGGTGVGNQPQHF

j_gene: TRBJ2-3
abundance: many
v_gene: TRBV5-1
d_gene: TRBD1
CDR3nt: TGCGCCAGCAGCTTTCGGACAGGGGTTGGAGTCACAGATACGCAGTATTTT
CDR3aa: CASSFRTGVGVTDTQYF